This T cell receptor beta chain derives from a study of cytomegalovirus exposure and HLA in healthy donors. Notes on the study in general: The investigators catalogued 180 or so TCR beta chains as cytomegalovirus-associated. Previous analysis showed most TCR beta V segments were productive about 87% or about 30% of the time.

PCR amplification relied on 60 Vbeta primers (plus 13 Jbeta primers). TCRdb's copy holds only in-frame clones and misses some; the assay was immunoSEQ multiplex PCR. The sample holds some 95,000 clones, 78% seen once. This clone was detected only once. What it binds is not known. The CDR3 runs 17 residues. Germline CDR1 reads SEHNR; CDR2 reads FQNEAQ (reference sequence). The J segment lost 2 bases and the V segment lost 5 bases, leaving 13 bases of the junction unmatched. The sample was PBMCs. The sequence was collected from a woman aged 40-49 years in good health and CMV-seropositive. This chain joins TRBV7-9 and TRBJ2-3; TRBD2 agrees at 7 bases. CDR3 nucleotides: TGTGCCAGCAGCCACCGAGCGGGGATGGGAAACACAGATACGCAGTATTTT. Protein product: CASSHRAGMGNTDTQYF. Variable domain in full (rest from reference TRBV7-9 and TRBJ2-3): DTGVSQNPRHKITKRGQNVTFRCDPISEHNRLYWYRQTLGQGPEFLTYFQNEAQLEKSRLLSDRFSAERPKGSFSTLEIQRTEQGDSAMYLCASSHRAGMGNTDTQYFGPGTRLTVL.